The clone carrying this T cell receptor (beta chain) has just a few counts. Its target is unknown. The germline V gene has CDR1 SEHNR and CDR2 FQNEAQ (reference sequence). V trimming: 4 bases; J trimming: 8 bases; junction bases outside the gene matches: 22. This CDR3 comprises 21 residues. For TCR beta, libraries came from iRepertoire HTBI primers and Arm-PCR of CDR3 regions. MiXCR, run by TCRdb on the multiplex PCR reads, gives a single entry per CDR3 protein. In the table there are hundreds of thousands of distinct CDR3 sequences, roughly 13% of which are singletons. This entry is derived from a study of regulatory T cells in long-lasting Graves disease. Study-level results: It was in persistent disease that TRBV28, TRBJ1-2 and TRBJ2-5 were favored.

The time point is: newly diagnosed GD, antithyroid drugs for less than 3 months. The TCR library used RNA extracted from PBMCs. Staff drew roughly 10 milliliters of peripheral blood into EDTA tubes. These records were also assigned to another study, of T cells in Graves' hyperthyroidism and ophthalmopathy. That report adds: Across 18 months, stable Graves' hyperthyroidism was marked by no progression to ophthalmopathy. Uncontrolled infection, other autoimmune disease, pregnancy or lactation excluded patients.

The source is a man under 40 with Graves disease. The specimen was peripheral blood mononuclear cells (PBMCs), collected at new diagnosis, from a patient treated with antithyroid drugs. The chain links TRBV7-9 to TRBJ2-1, with 14 positions matching TRBD2. The CDR3 DNA reads as TGTGCCAGCAGCTCGAGGTTAGGTCCGACTAGCGGGAGGGCCAGATACTATGAGCAGTTCTTC. It encodes CASSSRLGPTSGRARYYEQFF. Looking up the rest from reference TRBV7-9 and TRBJ2-1 gives the full variable domain: DTGVSQNPRHKITKRGQNVTFRCDPISEHNRLYWYRQTLGQGPEFLTYFQNEAQLEKSRLLSDRFSAERPKGSFSTLEIQRTEQGDSAMYLCASSSRLGPTSGRARYYEQFFGPGTRLTVL.